This is a list of T cell receptor beta chains from one sample in a study of graft-versus-host responses after intestinal transplantation. No antigens are known for them. Sequenced by immunoSEQ multiplex PCR; TCRdb stores in-frame clones only, minus some. The repertoire includes about 73,000 clones, about 90% of them detected once, and 4% sits in the top ten. Sequenced material: unstimulated CD8+ T cells sorted from spleen or lymph node cells, taken before transplant. These receptors all stem from a human donor who was the organ donor for an intestinal transplant. Both conserved end residues are part of each CDR3. The D gene is left open where the match is weak. Rows may omit the clone size; those that give it use once, few, many or a size class.

d_gene	v_gene	len	j_gene	abundance	CDR3nt	CDR3aa
TRBD2	TRBV6-5	15	TRBJ2-3	-	TGTGCCAGCAGCTTTAGCGGGGGAGTTACAGATACGCAGTATTTT	CASSFSGGVTDTQYF
-	TRBV6-1	16	TRBJ1-4	-	TGTGCCAGCAGTGGAGGGGGTTATAGCACTAATGAAAAACTGTTTTTT	CASSGGGYSTNEKLFF
-	TRBV2	15	TRBJ1-3	-	TGTGCCAGCAGTGACAGACACCCCTCTGGAAACACCATATATTTT	CASSDRHPSGNTIYF
TRBD1	TRBV7-3	14	TRBJ1-6	few	TGTGCCAGCAGTCCCGGGACAGGGACATCACCCCTCCACTTT	CASSPGTGTSPLHF
-	TRBV6-1	14	TRBJ1-1	-	TGTGCCAGCGAATTGACAGGCGAGAACACTGAAGCTTTCTTT	CASELTGENTEAFF
TRBD2	TRBV7-8	15	TRBJ2-5	-	TGTGCCAGCAGCTCGCCGGGACTAGTAAAAGAGACCCAGTACTTC	CASSSPGLVKETQYF
-	TRBV9	17	TRBJ2-1	-	TGTGCCAGCAGCGTAACAGGGTTTGGAAACTCCTACAATGAGCAGTTCTTC	CASSVTGFGNSYNEQFF
-	TRBV19	14	TRBJ1-5	-	TGTGCCAGTAGTATTTGGGGGCTCAGTCAGCCCCAGCATTTT	CASSIWGLSQPQHF
TRBD1	TRBV7-9	18	TRBJ2-2	-	TGTGCCAGCAGCTATCCAACAGGGGGCGCGGTCAACACCGGGGAGCTGTTTTTT	CASSYPTGGAVNTGELFF
TRBD1	TRBV27	14	TRBJ1-1	once	TGTGCCAGCAGTCCGGACAGGGCGAACACTGAAGCTTTCTTT	CASSPDRANTEAFF
TRBD2	TRBV6-4	15	TRBJ2-1	few	TGTGCCAGCAGTCCGACTAGCGGGGGGTACAATGAGCAGTTCTTC	CASSPTSGGYNEQFF
-	TRBV27	16	TRBJ2-1	-	TGTGCCAGCAGTCCAAGCGGTAGCTACTCCTACAATGAGCAGTTCTTC	CASSPSGSYSYNEQFF
TRBD2	TRBV7-8	19	TRBJ2-1	-	TGTGCCAGCAGCTTATTTGCTAGCGGGACCCTGAGAGAGGACAATGAGCAGTTCTTC	CASSLFASGTLREDNEQFF
-	TRBV13	13	TRBJ2-5	-	TGTGCCAGCAGCATACGCGCACAAGAGACCCAGTACTTC	CASSIRAQETQYF
-	TRBV4-3	15	TRBJ1-2	-	TGCGCCAGCAGCCAAGAATGGGGCAGAAACTATGGCTACACCTTC	CASSQEWGRNYGYTF
TRBD1	TRBV28	17	TRBJ1-2	-	TGTGCCAGCAGCCCCACCCCCTGGGGACAGAGAAACTATGGCTACACCTTC	CASSPTPWGQRNYGYTF
-	TRBV13	17	TRBJ1-5	-	TGTGCCAGCAGCTGTACAGGGACCCAGACACACAATCAGCCCCAGCATTTT	CASSCTGTQTHNQPQHF
-	TRBV6-1	15	TRBJ2-1	-	TGTGCCAGCAGTGAAGTCCAGGGAATGGACAATGAGCAGTTCTTC	CASSEVQGMDNEQFF
-	TRBV11-3	14	TRBJ2-3	-	TGTGCCAGCAGCTCTTTCGCGGCCACAGATACGCAGTATTTT	CASSSFAATDTQYF
-	TRBV6-1	14	TRBJ1-6	-	TGTGCCAGCAGTGACAGGGGCCCCAATTCACCCCTCCACTTT	CASSDRGPNSPLHF
-	TRBV7-8	14	TRBJ1-1	-	TGTGCCAGCAGCCCTACCCTCCCGAACACTGAAGCTTTCTTT	CASSPTLPNTEAFF
TRBD1	TRBV15	16	TRBJ2-5	once	TGTGCCACCAGCAGAGATTGGACAGGGGGCCAAGAGACCCAGTACTTC	CATSRDWTGGQETQYF
TRBD2	TRBV28	15	TRBJ2-3	once	TGTGCCAGCAGTTTCCAGGCTAGCGGGGCCAATACGCAGTATTTT	CASSFQASGANTQYF
-	TRBV5-1	13	TRBJ2-1	-	TGCGCCAGCAGCATGGACAGATACAATGAGCAGTTCTTC	CASSMDRYNEQFF
TRBD1	TRBV28	13	TRBJ1-1	-	TGTGCCAGCTGCAGGGGGGACAACACTGAAGCTTTCTTT	CASCRGDNTEAFF
-	TRBV5-4	11	TRBJ1-2	-	TGTGCCAGCTCTACAGGGATGGACTACACCTTC	CASSTGMDYTF
TRBD2	TRBV7-8	15	TRBJ2-1	-	TGTGCCAGCAGCTTCGGACTAGCGGGGCCCAGCGGGCAGTTCTTC	CASSFGLAGPSGQFF
TRBD2	TRBV29-1	17	TRBJ2-5	-	TGCAGCGTTGAAGGCCTTACTAGCGGGGGGCCCCAAGAGACCCAGTACTTC	CSVEGLTSGGPQETQYF
-	TRBV7-9	17	TRBJ2-2	-	TGTGCCAGCATCTTAGGGGATTTTGAGGGGACTGCCGGGGAGCTGTTTTTT	CASILGDFEGTAGELFF
TRBD1	TRBV4-1	14	TRBJ1-2	-	TGCGCCAGCAGCCCGACAGGGGTTCACTATGGCTACACCTTC	CASSPTGVHYGYTF
-	TRBV25-1	15	TRBJ2-3	-	TGTGCCAGCAGCGCCGGGGTCGCTAGCACAGATACGCAGTATTTT	CASSAGVASTDTQYF
-	TRBV25-1	14	TRBJ2-6	-	TGTGCCAGCAGTGAAAGCGGACCGGCCAACGTCCTGACTTTC	CASSESGPANVLTF
-	TRBV10-3	14	TRBJ2-3	-	TGTGCCATCAGTGACAGGGGAGGCACAGATACGCAGTATTTT	CAISDRGGTDTQYF
-	TRBV7-9	13	TRBJ1-2	-	TGTGCCAGCAGCTGGGCCAGCGGGAATGGCTACACCTTC	CASSWASGNGYTF
-	TRBV25-1	12	TRBJ2-3	-	TGTGCCAGTGGTGGGGGGACAGATACGCAGTATTTT	CASGGGTDTQYF
-	TRBV5-1	14	TRBJ1-1	-	TGCGCCAGCAGCTTGGCCGACGGGTACACTGAAGCTTTCTTT	CASSLADGYTEAFF
TRBD2	TRBV7-9	17	TRBJ2-1	few	TGTGCCAGCAGCTCAACAACCGGGACTAGTAGGACGGTTGAGCAGTTCTTC	CASSSTTGTSRTVEQFF
-	TRBV7-8	16	TRBJ2-1	-	TGTGCCAGCAGCTTAGGACGGGGGGCGAGTATGGTTGAGCAGTTCTTC	CASSLGRGASMVEQFF
TRBD1	TRBV7-9	15	TRBJ1-1	once	TGTGCCAGCAGCTCACCCGGGACAGGAAACACTGAAGCTTTCTTT	CASSSPGTGNTEAFF
-	TRBV27	14	TRBJ1-4	once	TGTGCCAGCAGATTGACTCGCACTAATGAAAAACTGTTTTTT	CASRLTRTNEKLFF